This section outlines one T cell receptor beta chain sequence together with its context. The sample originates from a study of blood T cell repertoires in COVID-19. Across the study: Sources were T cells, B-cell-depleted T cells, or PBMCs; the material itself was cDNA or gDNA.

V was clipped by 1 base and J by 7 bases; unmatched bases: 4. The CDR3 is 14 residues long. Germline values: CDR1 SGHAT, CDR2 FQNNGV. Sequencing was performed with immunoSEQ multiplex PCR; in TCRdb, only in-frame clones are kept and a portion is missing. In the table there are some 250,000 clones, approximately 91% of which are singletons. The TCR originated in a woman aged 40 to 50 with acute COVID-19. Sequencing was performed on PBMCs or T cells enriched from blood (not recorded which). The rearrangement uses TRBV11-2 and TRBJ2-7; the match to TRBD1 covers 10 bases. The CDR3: CASSLGQGAGEQYF. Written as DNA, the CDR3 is TGTGCCAGCAGCTTAGGACAGGGGGCGGGAGAGCAGTACTTC.